The present entry profiles one T cell receptor beta chain with its context. This sample stems from a study of identical twins. TCRdb used MiXCR to reprocess the 5' RACE reads, holding one entry per CDR3 protein. The table has roughly 750,000 distinct CDR3 sequences, about 20% seen once; the top ten hold about 4.5%. This same sample was also part of a study on T cells expressing NK-cell markers. This second report adds: Seven sequenced donors out of eight were HCMV-seropositive, one seronegative.

This clonotype was obtained from a young woman in good health. The material sequenced was PBMCs.

Here the CDR3 reads CASSVGLTGGYNEQFF. CDR3 DNA: TGTGCCAGCAGCGTAGGTCTGACAGGGGGGTACAATGAGCAGTTCTTC. V is TRBV9 and J is TRBJ2-1; 9 positions agree with TRBD1. The CDR3 sequence is 16 residues long. The J segment lost 4 bases and the V segment lost 0 bases, leaving 5 bases of the junction unmatched. Per germline, CDR1 SGDLS and CDR2 YYNGEE. The complete variable domain, with remaining parts taken from reference TRBV9 and TRBJ2-1, reads DSGVTQTPKHLITATGQRVTLRCSPRSGDLSVYWYQQSLDQGLQFLIQYYNGEERAKGNILERFSAQQFPDLHSELNLSSLELGDSALYFCASSVGLTGGYNEQFFGPGTRLTVL.